A single TCR beta chain is shown here with its context. Its antigen is currently unknown. RNA transcripts gave rise to amplified TCR beta CDR3 regions. Carried out on the TCR CDR3, a first-round RT-PCR used the HTBI primer set. TCRdb ran MiXCR on the multiplex PCR reads and lists one entry per CDR3 protein. The sample gives a few hundred thousand distinct CDR3 sequences, under 15% of which show up once; 17% is in the top ten. These data come from a study of T cells in Graves' hyperthyroidism and ophthalmopathy. General observations from the study: Most thyroid clonotypes expanded above 0.001 appeared in blood too.

The germline V gene has CDR1 SGHVS and CDR2 FQNEAQ. Trimming cost V 5 bases and J 0 bases, with 20 bases left between them. CDR3 length equals 17 residues. Those patients with uncontrolled infection, other autoimmune disease, pregnancy or lactation were excluded. The PBMCs were sourced from fresh peripheral blood (approximately 9.6 ml). The sequence came from a woman between 18 and 29 years old with Graves' hyperthyroidism. Sequenced sample: blood. The chain uses TRBV7-8 and TRBJ2-7; D assignment may be TRBD1 or TRBD2 (5 bases each). The CDR3 coding sequence is TGTGCCAGCAGCCCCTCCCCGGGGCGGGCGAGCTCCTACGAGCAGTACTTC. It yields the protein CASSPSPGRASSYEQYF.